These T cell receptor beta chains were read from a single sample in a study of T cell repertoires and HLA-DP antigens. Their antigen targets remain unknown. Here immunoSEQ multiplex PCR was the method, and the copy in TCRdb shows in-frame clones only, minus some. This sample has over 100,000 clones; 80% to 95% occur once, and the top ten carry about 0.25%. Source material: CD4+ T cells from PBMCs. Receptors originate from a young woman in good health and CMV-seronegative. Each CDR3 is given with its conserved first and last residue. Fields, in order: V gene, clone size, J gene, D gene, CDR3 DNA, CDR3 protein. D genes are given only for firm matches. The listing skips clone size in some rows; elsewhere it reads once, few, many or a size class.

V gene: TRBV7-8
clone size: -
J gene: TRBJ2-2
D gene: TRBD1
CDR3 DNA: TGTGCCAGCAGCCGCCCCCAGGACAGGAGCACCGGGGAGCTGTTTTTT
CDR3 protein: CASSRPQDRSTGELFF

V gene: TRBV18
clone size: -
J gene: TRBJ1-1
D gene: -
CDR3 DNA: TGTGCCAGCTCAGGGCGGTTCATGAACACTGAAGCTTTCTTT
CDR3 protein: CASSGRFMNTEAFF

V gene: TRBV5-1
clone size: -
J gene: TRBJ2-1
D gene: -
CDR3 DNA: TGCGCCAGCAGCTTGCCTCTCTCCGGGGCCTACAATGAGCAGTTCTTC
CDR3 protein: CASSLPLSGAYNEQFF

V gene: TRBV30
clone size: -
J gene: TRBJ2-5
D gene: -
CDR3 DNA: TGTGCCTGGAGTGTATCCGGAAGGGAGACCCAGTACTTC
CDR3 protein: CAWSVSGRETQYF

V gene: TRBV10-1
clone size: -
J gene: TRBJ2-3
D gene: TRBD1
CDR3 DNA: TGCGCCAGCACGTCACCGGGACAGCCGAAGAGCACAGATACGCAGTATTTT
CDR3 protein: CASTSPGQPKSTDTQYF

V gene: TRBV7-3
clone size: -
J gene: TRBJ2-1
D gene: -
CDR3 DNA: TGTGCCAGCAGCTTTGGTAACATCAATGAGCAGTTCTTC
CDR3 protein: CASSFGNINEQFF

V gene: TRBV15
clone size: once
J gene: TRBJ2-5
D gene: -
CDR3 DNA: TGTGCCACCAGCAGAGATACGACAGAGACCCAGTACTTC
CDR3 protein: CATSRDTTETQYF

V gene: TRBV5-1
clone size: -
J gene: TRBJ1-1
D gene: TRBD1
CDR3 DNA: TGCGCCAGCAGCCCCTTGGGACAGGGGAACACTGAAGCTTTCTTT
CDR3 protein: CASSPLGQGNTEAFF

V gene: TRBV15
clone size: -
J gene: TRBJ2-2
D gene: TRBD2
CDR3 DNA: TGTGCCACCAGCAGAGACCCGCGGGAGGGCGGCACCGGGGAGCTGTTTTTT
CDR3 protein: CATSRDPREGGTGELFF

V gene: TRBV6-5
clone size: -
J gene: TRBJ1-1
D gene: -
CDR3 DNA: TGTGCCAGCTATGGGGGGAGGACTGAAGCTTTCTTT
CDR3 protein: CASYGGRTEAFF

V gene: TRBV6-5
clone size: -
J gene: TRBJ2-5
D gene: -
CDR3 DNA: TGTGCCAGCAGCTCTACCTATGGGTCCGCAGAGACCCAGTACTTC
CDR3 protein: CASSSTYGSAETQYF

V gene: TRBV4-2
clone size: -
J gene: TRBJ1-4
D gene: -
CDR3 DNA: TGTGCCAGCAGCCAAGAAACCAGGCTTAATGAAAAACTGTTTTTT
CDR3 protein: CASSQETRLNEKLFF

V gene: TRBV9
clone size: -
J gene: TRBJ1-5
D gene: -
CDR3 DNA: TGTGCCAGCAGCGTAGTTGGGGGACCCCAGCATTTT
CDR3 protein: CASSVVGGPQHF

V gene: TRBV6-4
clone size: once
J gene: TRBJ2-3
D gene: TRBD2
CDR3 DNA: TGTGCCAGCAGTGACTCTAGCGGGGGCACAGATACGCAGTATTTT
CDR3 protein: CASSDSSGGTDTQYF

V gene: TRBV9
clone size: -
J gene: TRBJ1-1
D gene: -
CDR3 DNA: TGTGCCAGCAGGCAGGCGGGTGACACTGAAGCTTTCTTT
CDR3 protein: CASRQAGDTEAFF

V gene: TRBV19
clone size: -
J gene: TRBJ2-3
D gene: TRBD1
CDR3 DNA: TGTGCCGCTCGTGGGACAGTATCAGATACGCAGTATTTT
CDR3 protein: CAARGTVSDTQYF

V gene: TRBV5-1
clone size: -
J gene: TRBJ2-2
D gene: TRBD2
CDR3 DNA: TGCGCCAGCAGCAGGGAGGGACCTTCGAACACCGGGGAGCTGTTTTTT
CDR3 protein: CASSREGPSNTGELFF

V gene: TRBV28
clone size: -
J gene: TRBJ1-5
D gene: -
CDR3 DNA: TGTGCCAGCAGTTTCGGAGCGTATAGCAATCAGCCCCAGCATTTT
CDR3 protein: CASSFGAYSNQPQHF

V gene: TRBV6-5
clone size: -
J gene: TRBJ1-2
D gene: -
CDR3 DNA: TGTGCCAGCACCGACTTCCCGGGGTATGGCTACACCTTC
CDR3 protein: CASTDFPGYGYTF

V gene: TRBV29-1
clone size: -
J gene: TRBJ2-3
D gene: TRBD2
CDR3 DNA: TGCAGCGTCCGCAAGCCTAGCGGGGGGGAGCCCACAGATACGCAGTATTTT
CDR3 protein: CSVRKPSGGEPTDTQYF

V gene: TRBV6-5
clone size: once
J gene: TRBJ2-4
D gene: -
CDR3 DNA: TGTGCCAGCAGTTACACAACAGGGTCCAAAAACATTCAGTACTTC
CDR3 protein: CASSYTTGSKNIQYF

V gene: TRBV19
clone size: -
J gene: TRBJ2-1
D gene: TRBD2
CDR3 DNA: TGTGCCAGCCGGAGGGGAGGGCTCCCTAACAATGAGCAGTTCTTC
CDR3 protein: CASRRGGLPNNEQFF

V gene: TRBV5-4
clone size: -
J gene: TRBJ2-2
D gene: -
CDR3 DNA: TGTGCCAGCAGCTTGGAGTTCCCTGGGGCCGGGGAGCTGTTTTTT
CDR3 protein: CASSLEFPGAGELFF

V gene: TRBV4-1
clone size: -
J gene: TRBJ1-2
D gene: -
CDR3 DNA: TGCGCCAGCAGCCAAACCCTTACTAGGGGGACTAACTATGGCTACACCTTC
CDR3 protein: CASSQTLTRGTNYGYTF

V gene: TRBV6-1
clone size: -
J gene: TRBJ1-2
D gene: -
CDR3 DNA: TGTGCCAGCAGTTCTGCTGACAGATTCTATGGCTACACCTTC
CDR3 protein: CASSSADRFYGYTF

V gene: TRBV19
clone size: -
J gene: TRBJ1-2
D gene: -
CDR3 DNA: TGTGCCAGTAGTATCGACAGTAACTATGGCTACACCTTC
CDR3 protein: CASSIDSNYGYTF

V gene: TRBV19
clone size: -
J gene: TRBJ2-7
D gene: -
CDR3 DNA: TGTGCCAGTAGTATAGGTCACCTCGCGGGGATCTCCTACGAGCAGTACTTC
CDR3 protein: CASSIGHLAGISYEQYF

V gene: TRBV5-1
clone size: -
J gene: TRBJ1-4
D gene: -
CDR3 DNA: TGCGCCAGCAGCTTAGGGCAGTTTAATGAAAAACTGTTTTTT
CDR3 protein: CASSLGQFNEKLFF

V gene: TRBV7-2
clone size: once
J gene: TRBJ2-5
D gene: -
CDR3 DNA: TGTGCCAGCAGCCGCGGTACTAAAGGGCAAGAGACCCAGTACTTC
CDR3 protein: CASSRGTKGQETQYF

V gene: TRBV7-2
clone size: -
J gene: TRBJ2-1
D gene: -
CDR3 DNA: TGTGCCAGCAGCTGGGTGACAAGAGACAATGAGCAGTTCTTC
CDR3 protein: CASSWVTRDNEQFF

V gene: TRBV30
clone size: -
J gene: TRBJ1-1
D gene: -
CDR3 DNA: TGTGCCTGGAGGTACAGCAGCACTGAAGCTTTCTTT
CDR3 protein: CAWRYSSTEAFF